These 20 T cell receptor beta chains share one sample of origin, sequenced in a study of Graves' ophthalmopathy and Graves' hyperthyroidism. RNA transcripts were the template, and TCR beta CDR3 regions were amplified from them. First-round RT-PCR employed HTBI primers, with a second-round multiplex PCR after it. TCRdb reprocessed the multiplex PCR reads with MiXCR, giving one entry per CDR3 protein. The sample carries roughly 50,000 distinct CDR3 sequences, less than 55% recorded once. Input material: peripheral blood. The receptors shown here come from an adult woman with Graves' ophthalmopathy.

This clonotype was recorded at least ten times. The rearrangement uses TRBV20-1 and TRBJ2-7; D gene unclear. V shed 0 bases and J shed 2 bases, with 8 bases lying between them. The CDR3 spans 13 residues. Germline lookup yields CDR1 DFQATT and CDR2 SNEGSKA (reference sequence). CDR3: CSARDGRTYEQYF. Written as DNA, the CDR3 is TGCAGTGCTAGAGATGGACGGACCTACGAGCAGTACTTC.

The rearrangement uses TRBV5-1 and TRBJ1-2, with D tentatively TRBD1 (6 bases). Germline V gene data show CDR1 as SGHRS and CDR2 as YFSETQ. CDR3 length: 14 residues. Trimming removed 2 bases from V and 12 bases from J, with 20 bases in between. CDR3: CASSLQGLAGGNTF. The CDR3, as DNA: TGCGCCAGCAGCTTACAGGGACTAGCGGGAGGGAACACCTTC.

In its sample, this clonotype was seen many times. The rearrangement uses TRBV11-2 and TRBJ2-5; D is perhaps TRBD2 (5 bases). The CDR3 spans 12 residues. The germline CDR1 and CDR2 sequences are SGHAT and FQNNGV. V was shortened by 4 bases and J by 2 bases, with 5 bases between the two germline ends. CDR3 nucleotides: TGTGCCAGCAGCTCGGGACAAGAGACCCAGTACTTC. Encoded protein: CASSSGQETQYF. Based on the CDR3 plus reference TRBV11-2 and TRBJ2-5, the full variable domain is EAGVAQSPRYKIIEKRQSVAFWCNPISGHATLYWYQQILGQGPKLLIQFQNNGVVDDSQLPKDRFSAERLKGVDSTLKIQPAKLEDSAVYLCASSSGQETQYFGPGTRLLVL.

The chain recombines TRBV15 with TRBJ2-3; TRBD2 matches at 11 bases. Losses at the gene ends were 1 base for V and 7 bases for J; bases not matched to a gene: 16. This CDR3 spans 19 amino acids. CDR1 and CDR2 from the germline V gene are LNHNV and YYDKDF (reference sequence). The CDR3 loop is CATSRALGTSGGGRNTQYF. In nucleotides, the CDR3 is TGTGCCACCAGCAGAGCTCTTGGGACTAGCGGAGGGGGTAGAAATACGCAGTATTTT. The full variable domain, rest sourced from reference TRBV15 and TRBJ2-3, is DAMVIQNPRYQVTQFGKPVTLSCSQTLNHNVMYWYQQKSSQAPKLLFHYYDKDFNNEADTPDNFQSRRPNTSFCFLDIRSPGLGDTAMYLCATSRALGTSGGGRNTQYFGPGTRLTVL.

This clonotype has just a few counts. The chain carries TRBV18 and TRBJ1-3; D remains unclear. Between the trimmed V and J ends, which lost 0 bases and 2 bases, there was a span of 5 bases. CDR3 length: 14 amino acids. Germline V CDR1 and CDR2: KGHSH, LQKENI. CDR3 region: CASSPPSAGNTIYF. Here the CDR3 DNA reads TGTGCCAGCTCACCACCGTCCGCTGGAAACACCATATATTTT.

V and J are TRBV25-1 and TRBJ2-7; D might be TRBD1 (6 bases). The ends were cut back, 8 bases at V and 7 bases at J, with 21 bases in the middle. The CDR3 runs 14 residues. Germline assignment: CDR1 MGHDK and CDR2 SYGVNS. The CDR3 sequence is CASGGQSNTGEQYF. For the CDR3, the DNA is TGTGCCAGCGGAGGACAGTCGAACACCGGGGAGCAGTACTTC.

The J gene is TRBJ1-4, the V gene TRBV20-1; no reliable D call. The V gene lost 6 bases and the J gene lost 0 bases, with 26 bases spanning the gap. CDR1 is DFQATT and CDR2 is SNEGSKA in the germline V gene (reference sequence). The CDR3 spans 19 residues. The CDR3 sequence is CSAGSDLKEEWSTNEKLFF. The CDR3 nucleotides read TGCAGTGCGGGGAGTGACCTAAAAGAGGAATGGTCAACTAATGAAAAACTGTTTTTT.

This clonotype was counted at least ten times. V gene TRBV19 combines with J gene TRBJ1-2, with D possibly matching TRBD1 (5 bases). From germline, CDR1 is LNHDA and CDR2 SQIVND (reference sequence). Trimming pared 0 bases from V and 6 bases from J, leaving 8 bases between. The CDR3 has 13 residues. This CDR3 is CASSIEGVNGYTF. DNA for the CDR3: TGTGCCAGTAGTATAGAAGGGGTGAATGGCTACACCTTC.

This clonotype was seen many times. V gene TRBV27 combines with J gene TRBJ2-7; 11 nucleotides align to TRBD2. Per the germline V gene, CDR1 is MNHEY and CDR2 is SMNVEV (reference sequence). This CDR3 has 16 amino acids. The ends lost 5 bases at V and 4 bases at J; junction bases unmatched: 10. The CDR3, as DNA: TGTGCCAGCAGTATTAGCGGGAGGGCATCATCTTACGAGCAGTACTTC. Translating it yields CASSISGRASSYEQYF.

This clonotype was seen only a few times. Since a much larger clone is just one base distant, this may be a read error. Since the CDR3 does not end with the conserved phenylalanine or tryptophan, this likely comes from a read error. V usage is TRBV5-6 and J usage is TRBJ1-1; TRBD1 agrees at 7 bases. V dropped 3 bases and J dropped 0; count of bases not matched to a gene: 5. The length of the CDR3 is 15 residues. The germline V gene has CDR1 SGHDT and CDR2 YYEEEE. CDR3 coding DNA: TGTGCCAGCAGCTGGGAGGGACAGTTGAACACTGAAGCTTTCCTT. Translated: CASSWEGQLNTEAFL.

The chain recombines TRBV5-4 with TRBJ1-2; 9 positions agree with TRBD1. The CDR3 loop spans 14 amino acids. Germline CDR1 SGHNT, CDR2 YYREEE (reference sequence). The J segment lost 8 bases and the V segment lost 4 bases, leaving 9 bases of the junction unmatched. CDR3 sequence reads: CASSPQTGGYGYTF. In DNA, the CDR3 is TGTGCCAGCAGCCCCCAGACAGGGGGTTACGGCTACACCTTC.

This clonotype was observed at least ten times. V and J are TRBV7-3 and TRBJ2-5; D tentatively fits TRBD1 or TRBD2 (5 bases each). CDR3 length equals 13 residues. V was cut by 5 bases and J by 7 bases, with 14 bases left in between. Germline V gene data show CDR1 as SGHTA and CDR2 as FQGTGA. The CDR3 DNA sequence: TGTGCCAGCAGCCCCGAAGGGACGGGGACCCAGTACTTC. It yields the protein CASSPEGTGTQYF.

This clonotype occurred a few times. The V gene is TRBV5-6, the J gene TRBJ2-2; 8 bases map to TRBD1. After removal of 2 bases from V and 13 bases from J, the junction contained 4 bases not matched to a gene. The CDR3 is made up of 12 amino acids. Germline V lookup: CDR1 SGHDT, CDR2 YYEEEE. CDR3 loop: CASSFRGTGLFF. The CDR3 nucleotides are TGTGCCAGCAGCTTCAGAGGGACAGGGCTGTTTTTT.

There are many counts of this clonotype. Written as DNA, the CDR3 is TGTGCCACCAGCAGAGAACTTGGGACCCAGTACTTC. It codes for CATSRELGTQYF. The chain uses TRBV15 and TRBJ2-5; D remains ambiguous. The CDR3 is made up of 12 amino acids. Germline V CDR1 and CDR2: LNHNV, YYDKDF (reference sequence). The V end lost 0 bases, the J end lost 7 bases, and 6 bases lay between the germline ends.

There are many counts of this clonotype. The genes are TRBV28 and TRBJ1-4, with D maybe TRBD1 (5 bases). CDR3 length equals 15 residues. The V end was cut by 5 bases, the J end by 5 bases, with 15 bases between. Germline V gene lookup returns CDR1 MDHEN and CDR2 SYDVKM. The CDR3 nucleotides are TGTGCCAGCAGTGCGAGACAGCATTCGAATGAAAAACTGTTTTTT. Translating it yields CASSARQHSNEKLFF. The whole variable domain, remainder taken from reference TRBV28 and TRBJ1-4, is DVKVTQSSRYLVKRTGEKVFLECVQDMDHENMFWYRQDPGLGLRLIYFSYDVKMKEKGDIPEGYSVSREKKERFSLILESASTNQTSMYLCASSARQHSNEKLFFGSGTQLSVL.

As to this clonotype: Sequence at one end of the junction differs from germline and may be a read error. J is TRBJ1-4 and V is TRBV20-1; weak D call: TRBD1 (6 bases). CDR3 length: 13 amino acids. The germline gives CDR1 DFQATT, CDR2 SNEGSKA (reference sequence). The DNA of the CDR3 is TGCAGTGCAGATGGACAGTCGGTCGAAAAACTGTTTTTC. Translated, it gives CSADGQSVEKLFF.

This clonotype is medium-sized (0.01 to 0.1%) in the sample. The rearrangement links TRBV29-1 to TRBJ2-1; 7 bases align to TRBD2. Germline V gives CDR1 SQVTM, CDR2 ANQGSEA. The CDR3 covers 13 residues. Trimming took 5 bases from V and 8 from J; bases not matched to a gene: 9. CDR3 sequence (DNA): TGCAGCGTTAGGCCCCCAGCGGGATATGAGCAGTTCTTC. It yields the protein CSVRPPAGYEQFF.

V and J are TRBV20-1 and TRBJ2-5; 11 nucleotides align to TRBD1. This CDR3 is 16 amino acids long. The ends lost 0 bases at V and 1 base at J; junction bases unmatched: 4. Looked up from germline, CDR1 is DFQATT and CDR2 is SNEGSKA (reference sequence). The CDR3 sequence: CSARDPGTGGQETQYF. The CDR3 DNA follows: TGCAGTGCTAGAGATCCCGGGACAGGGGGCCAAGAGACCCAGTACTTC.

By share, this clonotype counts as medium-sized. V gene TRBV7-9 combines with J gene TRBJ1-6, with D perhaps TRBD1 (5 bases). Deletions cut 5 bases from V and 8 bases from J, with 13 bases between. CDR3 length: 14 amino acids. In germline, CDR1 is SEHNR, CDR2 FQNEAQ (reference sequence). The CDR3 DNA follows: TGTGCCAGCAGCCCGACCAGGGACGATTCACCCCTCCACTTT. The encoded protein is CASSPTRDDSPLHF.

This clonotype appeared many times. This sequence joins TRBV27 and TRBJ2-4, with no clear D. The CDR3 is made up of 17 amino acids. The ends were cut back, 5 bases at V and 3 bases at J, with 20 bases in the middle. Germline lookup yields CDR1 MNHEY and CDR2 SMNVEV (reference sequence). The CDR3 DNA reads TGTGCCAGCAGTCACCTCCCGTCGACAAGTGGCAAAAACATTCAGTACTTC. It translates to CASSHLPSTSGKNIQYF.